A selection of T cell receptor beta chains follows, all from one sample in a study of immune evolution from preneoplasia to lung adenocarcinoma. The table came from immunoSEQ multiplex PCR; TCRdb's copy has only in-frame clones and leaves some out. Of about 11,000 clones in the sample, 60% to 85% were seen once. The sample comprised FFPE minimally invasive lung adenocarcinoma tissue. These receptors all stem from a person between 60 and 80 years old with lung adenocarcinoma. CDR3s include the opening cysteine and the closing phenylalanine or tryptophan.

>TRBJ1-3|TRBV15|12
CATSRDLGTIYF
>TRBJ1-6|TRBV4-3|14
CASSPGTDNSPLHF
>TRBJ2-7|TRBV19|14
CASRPGQSHYEQYF
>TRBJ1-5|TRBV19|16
CASRTGGSDSNQPQHF
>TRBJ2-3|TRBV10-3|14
CAISESRSRDTQYF
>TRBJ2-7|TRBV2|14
CASVEMGQGDEQYF
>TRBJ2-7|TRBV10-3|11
CAIRKNYEQYF
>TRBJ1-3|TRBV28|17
CASSLSFGGRGGNTIYF
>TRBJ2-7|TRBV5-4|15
CASSLVLAGIGEQYF
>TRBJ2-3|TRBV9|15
CASTSSGTNTDTQYF
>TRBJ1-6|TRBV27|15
CASTAAGTGDSPLHF
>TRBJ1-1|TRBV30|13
CAWTLRPNTEAFF
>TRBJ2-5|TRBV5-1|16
CASSYSGTGVQETQYF
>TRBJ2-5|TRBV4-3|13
CASSPTGRETQYF
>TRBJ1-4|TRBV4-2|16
CASSQGLGPDNEKLFF
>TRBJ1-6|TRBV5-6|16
CASSLGWGRQSSPLHF
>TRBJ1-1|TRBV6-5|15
CASSYSAFLGTEAFF